This TCR beta chain was captured in a study of early T cells in non-severe SARS-CoV-2 infection (dated by TCRdb to the early 2020s). In the study overall: TCR sequencing used bulk RNA from unsorted whole blood, so alpha and beta chains could not be paired. What the authors observed across the whole study: VDJdb matching was skewed toward anti-spike CD8 responses and likely underestimated virus-specific expansions, missing private and CD4 specificities.

Libraries were prepared through 5' RACE. Sequenced using a NextSeq 500. Unique molecular identifiers were attached to individual cDNA molecules in the TCR library protocol so that sequencing error and PCR bias could be corrected. Both TCR alpha and beta chains were sequenced, and tight co-correlation was observed between alpha and beta sequence abundances in each sample. As for how the authors treated the data: Decombinator V4 was used to annotate TCR sequences for V gene, J gene and CDR3. TCRs were defined as expanded if a significant change between any two time points was detected under a Poisson model with p below 0.0001. TCR abundances were normalised to the total number of TCRs sequenced per sample and were expressed as counts per million. MAIT TCRs were defined by TRAV1-2 paired with TRAJ12, TRAJ20 or TRAJ33, and iNKT TCRs by TRAV10 paired with TRAJ18. A search of VDJdb, accessed on 1 November 2021, was run for TCRs annotated to CMV, EBV and SARS-CoV-2, with TCRs annotated for multiple antigens excluded. Using fastp at Q25 and MiXCR, TCRdb reprocessed the public reads and kept productive beta chains. Rows are combined by CDR3 protein, so each entry shows the most common genes and DNA. Here the V and J calls rest on TCRdb's processing, not on the authors' analysis. Present in this sample are fewer than 75,000 distinct CDR3 sequences, 20% to 25% of which were seen just once. About 15% of the sample rests with the top ten.

The CDR3 starts with the cysteine, ends with the phenylalanine, and has 14 residues. Of the read, only the CDR3 DNA is kept; its 42 bases are in frame from base 1. CDR1 and CDR2 are read off the germline V gene (reference sequence) as DFQATT and SNEGSKA. V is shortened by 2 bases, J by 5 bases, and the region joining them spans 15 bases. The study was a case-control design nested within a healthcare worker cohort in London, UK, with weekly nasopharyngeal swab PCR tests and blood sampling. Healthcare workers were recruited during the week of the UK lockdown, between 23 and 31 March 2020, and followed weekly for up to 16 weeks. On this clonotype: What antigen it recognizes has not been identified. No clone much larger than this one lies a single base away; base qualities are absent.

The chain links TRBV20-1 with TRBJ1-1, with TRBD1 tentatively as D gene (6 bases match). The sequence was obtained from an adult who was a healthcare worker with PCR-confirmed SARS-CoV-2 infection or an uninfected control (not recorded which). This specimen consisted of whole blood, obtained at baseline. The bases read TGCAGTGCTAGATCTTCACAGGGAGGAACTGAAGCTTTCTTT. This codes for CSARSSQGGTEAFF.